The T cell receptor (beta chain) under discussion was sequenced for a study of T cell responses to AZD1222 COVID-19 vaccine. About the study: Second doses were pooled across both intervals (about 4 or about 12 weeks).

General study findings and limits: Among those given AZD1222, only six or seven were seropositive at baseline. It should be noted that donors were predominantly white British and more often female, and clonal diversity was possibly underestimated. Among spike-specific TCRs, nearly half reportedly target unmutated variant regions.

TCRdb's table, derived via immunoSEQ multiplex PCR, lists solely in-frame clones and lacks some. The data show approximately 110,000 clones, around 88% seen once. Per the germline V gene, CDR1 is ENHRY and CDR2 is SYGVKD. This CDR3 is built from 17 residues. Trimming took 6 bases from V and 3 from J; bases not matched to a gene: 7. A note on this clone: Its antigen is unknown.

The input for sequencing was peripheral blood, taken on day 0 of AZD1222 vaccination. This clonotype originated in an adult in good health. The chain joins TRBV10-3 to TRBJ2-1, with 14 nucleotides matching TRBD2. CDR3 in DNA: TGTGCCATCAGCACCGGGACTAGCGGGGGCCACTACAATGAGCAGTTCTTC. This sequence encodes CAISTGTSGGHYNEQFF.